Listed below are T cell receptor beta chains from one sample, sequenced in a study of blood T cell repertoires in COVID-19. The protocol was immunoSEQ multiplex PCR, while the TCRdb copy is restricted to in-frame clones and leaves out a portion. The table has about 160,000 clones, 82% seen once; the top ten hold 5.5% to 7.5%. Source material: peripheral blood. Source of these receptors: a woman aged 40 to 49 with COVID-19, enrolled during active disease. CDR3s include the opening cysteine and the closing phenylalanine or tryptophan. The D gene is left open where the match is weak. Some rows mark clone size as missing; the rest say once, few, many or name a class of expanded clone.

j_gene | v_gene | d_gene | abundance | CDR3aa | CDR3nt
TRBJ2-7 | TRBV30 | TRBD2 | few | CAWSPAGGRRYF | TGTGCCTGGAGCCCAGCGGGAGGGCGACGGTACTTC
TRBJ1-5 | TRBV28 | NA | NA | CASSSRVLPQHF | TGTGCCAGCAGTTCCCGGGTTTTGCCCCAGCATTTT
TRBJ2-7 | TRBV27 | TRBD2 | few | CASRRAKGSGTRYEQYF | TGTGCCAGCAGAAGAGCAAAGGGTAGCGGGACAAGATACGAGCAGTACTTC
TRBJ2-2 | TRBV30 | NA | NA | CACVRNTGELFF | TGTGCCTGCGTCAGGAACACCGGGGAGCTGTTTTTT
TRBJ2-1 | TRBV15 | TRBD2 | few | CATSRLGLAGGRGNEQFF | TGTGCCACCAGCAGACTTGGACTAGCGGGAGGTAGGGGCAATGAGCAGTTCTTC
TRBJ2-1 | TRBV7-8 | TRBD2 | NA | CASSQQAGGRYNEQFF | TGTGCCAGCAGCCAACAAGCGGGAGGGAGATACAATGAGCAGTTCTTC
TRBJ2-3 | TRBV6-6 | NA | NA | CASSYPGDTQYF | TGTGCCAGCAGTTACCCCGGGGATACGCAGTATTTT
TRBJ1-3 | TRBV5-3 | NA | NA | CARSISPTGQLYRSGNTIYF | TGTGCCAGAAGCATCTCCCCGACAGGCCAGCTTTATCGCTCTGGAAACACCATATATTTT
TRBJ2-1 | TRBV11-2 | TRBD2 | NA | CASSLVAGLAGVNEQFF | TGTGCCAGCAGCTTAGTTGCCGGACTAGCGGGAGTCAATGAGCAGTTCTTC
TRBJ1-3 | TRBV6-5 | TRBD1 | NA | CASNSGTGGNTIYF | TGTGCCAGCAATTCGGGGACAGGGGGAAACACCATATATTTT
TRBJ2-5 | TRBV28 | NA | NA | CASISGQGGETQYF | TGTGCCAGCATCTCCGGGCAGGGTGGTGAGACCCAGTACTTC
TRBJ2-1 | TRBV11-2 | TRBD1 | NA | CASSQRQGADNEQFF | TGTGCCAGCAGCCAGAGACAGGGGGCTGACAATGAGCAGTTCTTC
TRBJ2-7 | TRBV5-1 | NA | few | CASSLVVVPGTYEQYF | TGCGCCAGCAGCCTAGTAGTAGTGCCGGGGACCTACGAGCAGTACTTC
TRBJ2-4 | TRBV15 | TRBD1 | NA | CATSSAGGRDIQYF | TGTGCCACCAGCAGTGCAGGGGGCAGGGACATTCAGTACTTC
TRBJ1-3 | TRBV7-9 | TRBD1 | NA | CASSFQGGAGNTIYF | TGTGCCAGCAGCTTCCAGGGGGGAGCAGGAAACACCATATATTTT
TRBJ2-2 | TRBV6-5 | TRBD1 | NA | CASSYRQGAGTGELFF | TGTGCCAGCAGTTACCGACAGGGGGCGGGCACCGGGGAGCTGTTTTTT
TRBJ1-6 | TRBV30 | NA | NA | CAWSGSLYLPLHF | TGTGCCTGGAGTGGTTCCTTATATCTGCCCCTCCACTTT
TRBJ2-5 | TRBV6-1 | NA | once | CASSEPGLETQYF | TGTGCCAGCAGTGAGCCAGGTCTAGAGACCCAGTACTTC
TRBJ2-1 | TRBV10-3 | NA | NA | CAISGSGRTYNEQFF | TGTGCCATCAGTGGTTCGGGGAGGACCTACAATGAGCAGTTCTTC
TRBJ2-7 | TRBV5-1 | NA | NA | CASSLEGRGSAYEQYF | TGCGCCAGCAGCTTGGAAGGTAGGGGCAGCGCCTACGAGCAGTACTTC
TRBJ2-7 | TRBV3-1/TRBV3-2 | NA | NA | CASSSIYEQYF | TGTGCCAGCAGCTCCATCTACGAGCAGTACTTC
TRBJ1-5 | TRBV18 | TRBD1 | few | CASSPTGAHSNQPQHF | TGTGCCAGCTCACCAACAGGGGCCCATAGCAATCAGCCCCAGCATTTT
TRBJ2-4 | TRBV10-1 | TRBD2 | few | CASSQGLASGIQYF | TGCGCCAGCAGTCAAGGACTAGCATCGGGCATTCAGTACTTC
TRBJ2-5 | TRBV7-9 | NA | few | CAGRSWRETQYF | TGTGCCGGTAGATCGTGGAGGGAGACCCAGTACTTC
TRBJ2-7 | TRBV6-4 | TRBD2 | once | CASSQTSGTYEQYF | TGTGCCAGCAGTCAAACTAGCGGAACCTACGAGCAGTACTTC
TRBJ1-2 | TRBV30 | NA | NA | CAWTPSGFQGYTF | TGTGCCTGGACCCCCTCCGGGTTTCAGGGCTACACCTTC
TRBJ1-5 | TRBV2 | NA | NA | CASLGSGARNQPQHF | TGTGCCAGCTTAGGGTCAGGGGCCCGCAATCAGCCCCAGCATTTT
TRBJ2-1 | TRBV18 | TRBD2 | NA | CASSSSSGRARQYEQFF | TGTGCCAGCTCATCCTCTAGCGGGAGGGCCCGTCAGTATGAGCAGTTCTTC
TRBJ2-7 | TRBV18 | TRBD1 | NA | CASSRGQGSYEQYF | TGTGCCAGCTCACGTGGACAGGGGTCCTACGAGCAGTACTTC
TRBJ2-1 | TRBV5-1 | TRBD1 | NA | CASRGQGDEQFF | TGCGCCAGCAGAGGACAGGGGGACGAGCAGTTCTTC
TRBJ2-7 | TRBV9 | TRBD2 | NA | CASSVLAGGGEQYF | TGTGCCAGCAGCGTACTAGCGGGAGGTGGGGAGCAGTACTTC
TRBJ1-1 | TRBV18 | NA | NA | CASSPAGNMNTEAFF | TGTGCCAGCTCACCAGCAGGGAACATGAACACTGAAGCTTTCTTT
TRBJ2-1 | TRBV2 | TRBD2 | NA | CASRAGGNEQFF | TGTGCCAGCAGGGCGGGGGGTAATGAGCAGTTCTTC
TRBJ2-3 | TRBV11-1 | NA | NA | CASAPGLHTDTQYF | TGTGCCAGCGCCCCAGGACTACACACAGATACGCAGTATTTT
TRBJ2-3 | TRBV19 | NA | NA | CASSLTGEGTDTQYF | TGTGCCAGTAGTCTAACAGGGGAGGGCACAGATACGCAGTATTTT
TRBJ2-1 | TRBV6-5 | TRBD2 | once | CASSPGLAGVEQFF | TGTGCCAGCAGCCCGGGACTAGCGGGAGTTGAGCAGTTCTTC
TRBJ2-1 | TRBV12-3/TRBV12-4 | NA | NA | CASRGGTNEQFF | TGTGCCAGCAGGGGGGGTACCAATGAGCAGTTCTTC
TRBJ2-7 | TRBV27 | NA | many | CASRSGGEQYF | TGTGCCAGCAGATCGGGTGGTGAGCAGTACTTC
TRBJ1-1 | TRBV7-8 | NA | NA | CASSLDGGLGTEAFF | TGTGCCAGCAGCTTAGACGGGGGGCTTGGCACTGAAGCTTTCTTT
TRBJ1-3 | TRBV4-2 | NA | NA | CASSGSGWAGNTIYF | TGTGCCAGCAGTGGATCGGGGTGGGCTGGAAACACCATATATTTT
TRBJ2-2 | TRBV6-5 | NA | once | CASINGGLGDGELFF | TGTGCCAGCATAAACGGGGGGCTGGGGGACGGGGAGCTGTTTTTT
TRBJ1-2 | TRBV2 | NA | NA | CASSEAPNSGGYGYTF | TGTGCCAGCAGTGAAGCGCCGAACTCGGGAGGCTATGGCTACACCTTC
TRBJ2-7 | TRBV28 | TRBD2 | NA | CASKGTTYEQYF | TGTGCCAGCAAGGGGACTACCTACGAGCAGTACTTC
TRBJ2-3 | TRBV6-4 | TRBD2 | NA | CASSEGAGGPDTQYF | TGTGCCAGCAGTGAAGGAGCGGGAGGGCCAGATACGCAGTATTTT
TRBJ2-3 | TRBV5-1 | NA | NA | CASSQTQTGSSTDTQYF | TGCGCCAGCAGCCAAACCCAGACGGGTAGTAGCACAGATACGCAGTATTTT
TRBJ2-1 | TRBV9 | TRBD2 | NA | CASSPPGGGIPFF | TGTGCCAGCAGCCCTCCGGGGGGAGGCATTCCGTTCTTC
TRBJ2-3 | TRBV4-1 | TRBD2 | NA | CASSQVTSGSDRYTQYF | TGCGCCAGCAGCCAAGTAACTAGCGGGAGTGATAGGTATACGCAGTATTTT
TRBJ1-2 | TRBV2 | NA | NA | CASSTAGRGGYTF | TGTGCCAGCAGTACCGCGGGCCGCGGTGGCTACACCTTC
TRBJ1-1 | TRBV19 | NA | NA | CASSWAANTEAFF | TGTGCCAGTAGTTGGGCAGCGAACACTGAAGCTTTCTTT